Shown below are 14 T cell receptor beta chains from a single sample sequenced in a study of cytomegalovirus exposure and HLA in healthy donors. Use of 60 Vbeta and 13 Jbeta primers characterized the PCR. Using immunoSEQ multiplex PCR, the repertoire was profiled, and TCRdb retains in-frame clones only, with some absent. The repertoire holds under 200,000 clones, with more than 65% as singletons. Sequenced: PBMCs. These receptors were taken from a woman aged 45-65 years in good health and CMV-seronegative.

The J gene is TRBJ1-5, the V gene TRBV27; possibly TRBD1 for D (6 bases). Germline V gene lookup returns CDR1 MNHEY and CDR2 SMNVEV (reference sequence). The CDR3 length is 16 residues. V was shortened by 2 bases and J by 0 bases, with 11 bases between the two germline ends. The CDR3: CASSLGWTASNQPQHF. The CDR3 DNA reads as TGTGCCAGCAGTTTAGGTTGGACAGCTAGCAATCAGCCCCAGCATTTT.

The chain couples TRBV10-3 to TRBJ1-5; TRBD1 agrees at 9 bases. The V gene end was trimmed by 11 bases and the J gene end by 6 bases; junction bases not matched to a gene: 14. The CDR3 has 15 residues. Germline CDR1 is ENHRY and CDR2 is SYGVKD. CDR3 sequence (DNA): TGTGCCTGTTCGTTGGACAGGGGTGATAGTCAGCCCCAGCATTTT. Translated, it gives CACSLDRGDSQPQHF.

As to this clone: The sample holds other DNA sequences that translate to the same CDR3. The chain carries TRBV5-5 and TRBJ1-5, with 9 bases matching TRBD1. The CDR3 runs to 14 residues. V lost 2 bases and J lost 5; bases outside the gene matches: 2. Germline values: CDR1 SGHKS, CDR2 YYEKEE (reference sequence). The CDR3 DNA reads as TGTGCCAGCAGCTTAACAGGGGGCGATCAGCCCCAGCATTTT. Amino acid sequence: CASSLTGGDQPQHF.

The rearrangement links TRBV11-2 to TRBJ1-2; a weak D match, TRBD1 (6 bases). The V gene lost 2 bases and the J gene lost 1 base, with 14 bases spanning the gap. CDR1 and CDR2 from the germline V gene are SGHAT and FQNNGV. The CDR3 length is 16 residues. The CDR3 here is CASSLLGGAGNYGYTF. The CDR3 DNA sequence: TGTGCCAGCAGCTTATTAGGGGGGGCGGGTAACTATGGCTACACCTTC.

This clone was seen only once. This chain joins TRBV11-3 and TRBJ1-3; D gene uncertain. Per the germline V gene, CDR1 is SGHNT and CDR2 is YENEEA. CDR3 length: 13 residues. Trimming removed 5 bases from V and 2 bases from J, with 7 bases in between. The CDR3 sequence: CASSASTGNTIYF. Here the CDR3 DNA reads TGTGCCAGCAGCGCATCTACTGGAAACACCATATATTTT. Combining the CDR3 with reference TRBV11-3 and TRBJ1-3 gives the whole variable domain EAGVVQSPRYKIIEKKQPVAFWCNPISGHNTLYWYLQNLGQGPELLIRYENEEAVDDSQLPKDRFSAERLKGVDSTLKIQPAELGDSAVYLCASSASTGNTIYFGEGSWLTVV.

The CDR3 is CASSLGLKITGELFF. The CDR3, as DNA: TGTGCCAGCAGCTTGGGACTCAAGATCACCGGGGAGCTGTTTTTT. This rearrangement joins TRBV5-8 to TRBJ2-2; unclear D gene. The CDR3 loop spans 15 amino acids. Germline V gives CDR1 SGHTS, CDR2 YDEGEE. With 0 bases removed from V and 4 bases from J, the gap between germline ends came to 10 bases.

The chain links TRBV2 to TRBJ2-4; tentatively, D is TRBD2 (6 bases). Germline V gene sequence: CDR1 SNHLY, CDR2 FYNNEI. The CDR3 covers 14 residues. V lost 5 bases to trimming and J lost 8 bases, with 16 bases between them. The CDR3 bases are TGTGCCAGCAGTCCGGGACTCTCGGCGGACATTCAGTACTTC. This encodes CASSPGLSADIQYF.

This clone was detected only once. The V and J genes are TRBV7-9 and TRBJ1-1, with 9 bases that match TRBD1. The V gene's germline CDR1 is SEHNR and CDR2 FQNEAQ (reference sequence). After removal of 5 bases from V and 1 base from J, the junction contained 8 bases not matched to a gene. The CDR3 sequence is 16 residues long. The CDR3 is CASSPGQGRTNTEAFF. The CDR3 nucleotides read TGTGCCAGCAGCCCAGGACAGGGGAGGACGAACACTGAAGCTTTCTTT.

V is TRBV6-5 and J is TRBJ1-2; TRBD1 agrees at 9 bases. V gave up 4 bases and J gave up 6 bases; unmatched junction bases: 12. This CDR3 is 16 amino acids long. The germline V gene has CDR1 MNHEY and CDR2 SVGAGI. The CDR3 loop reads CASSLGGTGGRNGYTF. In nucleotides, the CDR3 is TGTGCCAGCAGTTTGGGTGGTACAGGGGGCCGGAATGGCTACACCTTC.

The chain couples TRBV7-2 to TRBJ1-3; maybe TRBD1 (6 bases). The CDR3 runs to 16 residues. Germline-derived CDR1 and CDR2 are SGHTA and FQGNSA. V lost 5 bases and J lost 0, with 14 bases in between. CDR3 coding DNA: TGTGCCAGCAGCGAAAATACAGGGTTCTCTGGAAACACCATATATTTT. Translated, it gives CASSENTGFSGNTIYF.

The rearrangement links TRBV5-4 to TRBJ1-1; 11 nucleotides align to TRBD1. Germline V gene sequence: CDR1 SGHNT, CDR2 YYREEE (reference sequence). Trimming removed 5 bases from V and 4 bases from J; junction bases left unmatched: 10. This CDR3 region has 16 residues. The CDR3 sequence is CASRSRDRGLATEAFF. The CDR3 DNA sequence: TGTGCCAGCAGATCCCGGGACAGGGGGTTGGCCACTGAAGCTTTCTTT. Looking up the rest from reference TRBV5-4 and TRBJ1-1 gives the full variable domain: ETGVTQSPTHLIKTRGQQVTLRCSSQSGHNTVSWYQQALGQGPQFIFQYYREEENGRGNFPPRFSGLQFPNYSSELNVNALELDDSALYLCASRSRDRGLATEAFFGQGTRLTVV.

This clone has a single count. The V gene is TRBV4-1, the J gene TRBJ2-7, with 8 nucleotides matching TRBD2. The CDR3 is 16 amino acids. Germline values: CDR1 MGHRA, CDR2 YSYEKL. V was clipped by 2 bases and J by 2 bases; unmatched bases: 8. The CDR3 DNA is TGCGCCAGCAGCCAACAACACCGCGGGGGGACCTACGAGCAGTACTTC. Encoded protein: CASSQQHRGGTYEQYF.

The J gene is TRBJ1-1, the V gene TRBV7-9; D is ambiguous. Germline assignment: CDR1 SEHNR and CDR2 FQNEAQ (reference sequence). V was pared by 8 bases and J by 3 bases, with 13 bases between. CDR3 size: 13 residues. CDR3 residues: CASGVDFDTEAFF. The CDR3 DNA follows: TGTGCCAGCGGAGTTGACTTCGACACTGAAGCTTTCTTT.

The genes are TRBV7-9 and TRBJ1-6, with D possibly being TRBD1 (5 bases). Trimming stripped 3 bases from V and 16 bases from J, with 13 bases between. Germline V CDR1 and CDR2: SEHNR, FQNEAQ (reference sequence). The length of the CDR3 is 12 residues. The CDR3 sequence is CASSFGTGTLHF. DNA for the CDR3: TGTGCCAGCAGCTTCGGGACGGGGACTCTCCACTTT. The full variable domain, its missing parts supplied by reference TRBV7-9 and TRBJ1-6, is DTGVSQNPRHKITKRGQNVTFRCDPISEHNRLYWYRQTLGQGPEFLTYFQNEAQLEKSRLLSDRFSAERPKGSFSTLEIQRTEQGDSAMYLCASSFGTGTLHFGNGTRLTVT.